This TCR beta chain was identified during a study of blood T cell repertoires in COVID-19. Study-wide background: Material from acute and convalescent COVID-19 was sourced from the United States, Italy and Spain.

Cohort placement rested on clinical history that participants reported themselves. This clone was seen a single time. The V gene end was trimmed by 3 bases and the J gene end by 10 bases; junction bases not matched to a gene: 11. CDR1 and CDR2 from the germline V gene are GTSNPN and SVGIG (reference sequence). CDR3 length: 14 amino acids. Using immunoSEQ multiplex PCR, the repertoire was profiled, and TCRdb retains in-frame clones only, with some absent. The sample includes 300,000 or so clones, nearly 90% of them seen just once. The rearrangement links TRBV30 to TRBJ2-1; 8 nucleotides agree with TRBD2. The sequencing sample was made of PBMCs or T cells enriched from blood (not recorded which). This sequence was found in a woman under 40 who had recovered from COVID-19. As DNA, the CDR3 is TGTGCCTGGAGGGGGCGGGGGGCCATACGGGAGCAGTTCTTC. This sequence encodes CAWRGRGAIREQFF.